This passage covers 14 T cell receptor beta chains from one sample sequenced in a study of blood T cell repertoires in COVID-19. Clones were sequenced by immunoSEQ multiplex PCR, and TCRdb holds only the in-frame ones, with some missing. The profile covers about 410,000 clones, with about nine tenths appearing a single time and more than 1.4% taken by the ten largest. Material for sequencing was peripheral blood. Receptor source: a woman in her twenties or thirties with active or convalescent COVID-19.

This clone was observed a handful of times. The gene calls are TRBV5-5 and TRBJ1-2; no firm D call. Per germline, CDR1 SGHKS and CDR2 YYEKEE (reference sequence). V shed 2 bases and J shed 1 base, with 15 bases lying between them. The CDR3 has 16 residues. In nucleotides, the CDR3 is TGTGCCAGCAGCTTCGCGGCGGGAAATTTTAACTATGGCTACACCTTC. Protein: CASSFAAGNFNYGYTF.

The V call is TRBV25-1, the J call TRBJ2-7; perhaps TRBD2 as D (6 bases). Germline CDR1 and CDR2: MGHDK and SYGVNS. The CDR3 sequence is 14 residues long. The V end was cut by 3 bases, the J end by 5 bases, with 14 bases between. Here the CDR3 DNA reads TGTGCCAGCAGTGATAGATGGGGGGAGAACGAGCAGTACTTC. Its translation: CASSDRWGENEQYF.

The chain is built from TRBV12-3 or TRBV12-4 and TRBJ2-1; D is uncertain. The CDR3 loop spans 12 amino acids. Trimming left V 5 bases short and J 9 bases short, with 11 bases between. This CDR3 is CASSHRSGEQFF. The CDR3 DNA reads TGTGCCAGCAGTCACCGCTCGGGTGAGCAGTTCTTC.

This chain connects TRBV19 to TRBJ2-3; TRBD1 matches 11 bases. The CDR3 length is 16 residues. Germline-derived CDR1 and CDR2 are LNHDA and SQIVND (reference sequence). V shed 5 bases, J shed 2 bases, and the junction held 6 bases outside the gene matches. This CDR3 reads CASSSGQGANTDTQYF. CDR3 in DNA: TGTGCCAGTAGTTCCGGACAGGGGGCAAACACAGATACGCAGTATTTT.

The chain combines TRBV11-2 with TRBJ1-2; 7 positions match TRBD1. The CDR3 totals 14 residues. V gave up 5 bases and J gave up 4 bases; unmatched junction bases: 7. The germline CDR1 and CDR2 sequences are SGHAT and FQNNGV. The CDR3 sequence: CASSPYRGGYGYTF. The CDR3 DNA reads TGTGCCAGCAGCCCGTACAGGGGAGGCTATGGCTACACCTTC.

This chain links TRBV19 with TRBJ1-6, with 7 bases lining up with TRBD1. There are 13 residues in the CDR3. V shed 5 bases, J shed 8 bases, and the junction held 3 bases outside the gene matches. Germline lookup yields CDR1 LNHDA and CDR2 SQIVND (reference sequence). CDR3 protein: CASSGTEYSPLHF. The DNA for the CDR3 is TGTGCCAGTAGTGGGACAGAGTATTCACCCCTCCACTTT.

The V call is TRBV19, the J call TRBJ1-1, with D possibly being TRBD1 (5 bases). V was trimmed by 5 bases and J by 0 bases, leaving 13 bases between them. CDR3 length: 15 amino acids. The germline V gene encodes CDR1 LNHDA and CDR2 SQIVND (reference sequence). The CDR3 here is CASSPKTDLNTEAFF. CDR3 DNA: TGTGCCAGTAGTCCCAAGACAGACTTGAACACTGAAGCTTTCTTT.

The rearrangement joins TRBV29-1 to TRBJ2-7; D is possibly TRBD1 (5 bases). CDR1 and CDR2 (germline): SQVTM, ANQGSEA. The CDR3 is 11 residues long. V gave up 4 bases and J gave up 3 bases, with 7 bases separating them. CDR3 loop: CSVAGNYEQYF. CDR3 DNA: TGCAGCGTTGCAGGGAACTACGAGCAGTACTTC.

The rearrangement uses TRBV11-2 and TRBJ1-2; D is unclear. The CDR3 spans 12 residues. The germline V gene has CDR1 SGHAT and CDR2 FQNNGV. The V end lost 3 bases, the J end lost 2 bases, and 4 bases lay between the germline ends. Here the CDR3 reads CASSFVNYGYTF. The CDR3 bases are TGTGCCAGCAGCTTCGTGAACTATGGCTACACCTTC.

The CDR3 loop reads CASGNRKEKLFF. The DNA of the CDR3 is TGTGCCAGCGGCAATCGAAAGGAAAAACTGTTTTTT. The V gene is TRBV3-1 (or the pseudogene TRBV3-2), the J gene TRBJ1-4; D gene uncertain. The V end lost 8 bases, the J end lost 8 bases, and 12 bases lay between the germline ends. Germline CDR1 LGHDT, CDR2 YNNKEL (reference sequence). The CDR3 consists of 12 residues.

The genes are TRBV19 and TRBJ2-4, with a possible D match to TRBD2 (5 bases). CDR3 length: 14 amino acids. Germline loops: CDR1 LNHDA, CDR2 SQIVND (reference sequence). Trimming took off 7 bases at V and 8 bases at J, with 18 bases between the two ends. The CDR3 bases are TGTGCCAGTACCCCGGGGTCGCAGAGGGACATTCAGTACTTC. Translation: CASTPGSQRDIQYF.

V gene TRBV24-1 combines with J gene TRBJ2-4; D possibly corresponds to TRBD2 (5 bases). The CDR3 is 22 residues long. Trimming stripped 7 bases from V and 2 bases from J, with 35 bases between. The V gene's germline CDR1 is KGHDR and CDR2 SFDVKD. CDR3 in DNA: TGTGCCACCAGGAAACTAGTAACGTCAGAAACTTCTCTACGTTGGCCCAAAAACATTCAGTACTTC. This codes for CATRKLVTSETSLRWPKNIQYF.

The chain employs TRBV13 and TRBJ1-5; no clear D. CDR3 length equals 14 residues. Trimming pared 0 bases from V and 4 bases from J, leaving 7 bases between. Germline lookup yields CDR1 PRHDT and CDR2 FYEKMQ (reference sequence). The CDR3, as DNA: TGTGCCAGCAGCTTAGGCAGGTTGAATCAGCCCCAGCATTTT. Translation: CASSLGRLNQPQHF.

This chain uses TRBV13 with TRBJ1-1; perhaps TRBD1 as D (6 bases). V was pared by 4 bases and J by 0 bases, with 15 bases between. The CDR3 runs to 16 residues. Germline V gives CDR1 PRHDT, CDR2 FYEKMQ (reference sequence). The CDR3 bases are TGTGCCAGCAGCTCTGGGACATATCTCATGAACACTGAAGCTTTCTTT. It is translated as CASSSGTYLMNTEAFF.